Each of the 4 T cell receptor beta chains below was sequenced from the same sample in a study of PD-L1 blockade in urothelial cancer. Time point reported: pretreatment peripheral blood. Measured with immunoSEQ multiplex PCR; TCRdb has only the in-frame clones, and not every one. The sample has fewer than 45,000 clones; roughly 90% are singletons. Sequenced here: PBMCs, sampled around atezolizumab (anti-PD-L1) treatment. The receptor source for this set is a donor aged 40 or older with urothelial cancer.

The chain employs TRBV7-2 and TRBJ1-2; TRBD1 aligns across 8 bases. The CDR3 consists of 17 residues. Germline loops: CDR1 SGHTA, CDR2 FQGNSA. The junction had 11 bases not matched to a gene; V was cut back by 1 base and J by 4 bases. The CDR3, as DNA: TGTGCCAGCAGCTTAGTTAGAGGACAGGGCCGGCGCTATGGCTACACCTTC. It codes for CASSLVRGQGRRYGYTF.

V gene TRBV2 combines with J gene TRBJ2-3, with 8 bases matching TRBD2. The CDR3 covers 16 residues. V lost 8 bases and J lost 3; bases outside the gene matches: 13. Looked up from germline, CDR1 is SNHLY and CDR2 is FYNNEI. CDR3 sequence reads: CASGPPTREGTDTQYF. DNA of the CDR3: TGTGCCAGCGGCCCCCCTACCCGGGAGGGGACAGATACGCAGTATTTT.

CDR3 bases: TGTGCCAGCTCACCGGGCCCCCAAGAGACCCAGTACTTC. It translates to CASSPGPQETQYF. The chain recombines TRBV18 with TRBJ2-5; no clear D gene. The V end was cut by 3 bases, the J end by 1 base, with 6 bases between. The germline V gene has CDR1 KGHSH and CDR2 LQKENI. The CDR3 consists of 13 residues.

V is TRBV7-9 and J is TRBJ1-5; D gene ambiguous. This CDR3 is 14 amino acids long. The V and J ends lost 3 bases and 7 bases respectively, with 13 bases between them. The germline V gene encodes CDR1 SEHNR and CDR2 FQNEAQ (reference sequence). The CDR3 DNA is TGTGCCAGCAGCTTGGGGAACGGGAAGCAGCCCCAGCATTTT. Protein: CASSLGNGKQPQHF.